This TCR beta chain was captured by sequencing in a study of Siglec-9 on CD8 T cells in melanoma. Findings of the study overall: In melanoma tumors, a Siglec-9-marked effector memory CD8+ subset reportedly appeared to accumulate.

Sequencing used immunoSEQ multiplex PCR; TCRdb keeps in-frame clones, though not all of them. The sample holds more than 30,000 clones, approximately 84% seen once. About this clone itself: Its antigen is not identified.

There are 14 residues in the CDR3. Trimming took 6 bases from V and 2 from J, leaving 14 bases between them. The germline V gene encodes CDR1 MNHEY and CDR2 SMNVEV (reference sequence). This sequence originates from a human donor in good health. Material: Siglec-9- CD8+ T cells sorted from blood. This chain uses TRBV27 with TRBJ2-7; no clear D. The CDR3 nucleotides are TGTGCCAGCAGGGTAGGAGAAGATACCTACGAGCAGTACTTC. It codes for CASRVGEDTYEQYF.